This TCR beta chain was recorded in a study of T cells in Graves' hyperthyroidism and ophthalmopathy. Overall study context: Peripheral blood was acquired at first diagnosis, ahead of any therapy whatsoever. Study-wide findings and caveats: Progression to ophthalmopathy was predicted a median of approximately seven months early.

Concerning this clonotype itself: What it binds is not known.

TCR beta CDR3 region amplification was performed from RNA transcripts. The study used the HTBI primer set for a first-round RT-PCR of the TCR CDR3. Each CDR3 protein gets one entry after TCRdb re-called the multiplex PCR reads with MiXCR. The table records about 640,000 distinct CDR3 sequences, 20% to 25% of them present only once. Diagnostic assessment was based on clinical symptoms, serum thyroxine and TRAb, thyroid ultrasound and orbital computed tomography. The sample was blood. The TCR comes from a man aged 30 to 45 with Graves' ophthalmopathy.

CDR3 DNA: TGTGCCAGTAGTATGACGGTCAGGGAGGACTATGGCTACACCTTC. As protein: CASSMTVREDYGYTF. J is TRBJ1-2 and V is TRBV19; TRBD1 is a possible D gene (5 bases). This CDR3 has 15 residues. The germline CDR1 and CDR2 sequences are LNHDA and SQIVND (reference sequence). V was cut by 3 bases and J by 3 bases, with 14 bases left in between. Filled out from reference TRBV19 and TRBJ1-2, the complete variable domain reads DGGITQSPKYLFRKEGQNVTLSCEQNLNHDAMYWYRQDPGQGLRLIYYSQIVNDFQKGDIAEGYSVSREKKESFPLTVTSAQKNPTAFYLCASSMTVREDYGYTFGSGTRLTVV.